This T cell receptor (beta chain) comes out of a study of cytomegalovirus exposure and HLA in healthy donors. Notes on this clone: The target antigen is unknown.

Study-wide findings and caveats: Earlier analysis looked at TCR beta V segments, and most were productive about 87% or about 30% of the time. Near-uniform donor sequencing depth was presumed by presence/absence analyses. The analysis excluded some indistinguishable V segments, including TRBV6-2 and TRBV6-3. In a later analysis, TCR beta V- and J-gene trimming showed a link to a missense DCLRE1C variant.

Germline values: CDR1 LGHNA, CDR2 YSLEER. The CDR3 has 16 amino acids. V dropped 3 bases and J dropped 5 bases, with 16 bases sitting between them. PCR primers comprised 60 Vbeta and 13 Jbeta primers. Data came from immunoSEQ multiplex PCR; TCRdb stores just in-frame clones and leaves some out. The sample lists around 150,000 clones; approximately 80% were seen once. This receptor was obtained from a boy between 2 and 10 years old in good health and CMV-seronegative. The chain employs TRBV4-3 and TRBJ2-2; D ambiguous. Specimen: PBMCs. This chain's CDR3 is CASSQDLGEETGELFF. CDR3 DNA sequence: TGCGCCAGCAGCCAGGATCTAGGCGAAGAAACCGGGGAGCTGTTTTTT.